This T cell receptor (beta chain) was captured in a study of shared clonotypes between healthy human individuals (TCRdb year 2020). In the study overall: Three men and two women, aged 18 to 49 years, made up the cohort. Blood TCR repertoires of a handful of healthy adults were deeply sequenced to estimate repertoire size and the extent of clonotype sharing between individuals. For each donor, CD4 naive and CD4 memory were each given three plates, CD8 naive was given two plates, and CD8 memory was given one plate. Between about 0.85 and 9.5 billion PBMCs per donor were obtained by leukapheresis. Libraries were prepared and TCR repertoires were sequenced by different laboratories using diverse techniques, in order to increase sequencing depth and limit assay-specific biases.

The CDR3 holds 16 amino acids from the cysteine to the phenylalanine. TCR CDR3 regions were amplified from genomic DNA by multiplex PCR using the deep immunoSEQ assay. Extracted genomic DNA from each cell subset was spread evenly across all wells of several immunoSEQ 96-well plates, with each plate serving as a replicate. For sorted subsets, roughly 200 ng of genomic DNA, equivalent to some 30,000 T cell genomes, went into each replicate PCR. The purified libraries were quantified using a Qubit 3.0 fluorometer, sized with a Bioanalyzer 2100, and then quantified again using the KAPA Library Quantification kit. Every immunoSEQ 96-well plate was sequenced on a dedicated single-read 150-cycle Illumina NextSeq 550 flow cell. The paper's processing steps were these. Because only junctional sequences without quality scores were contained in the immunoSEQ output, filtering matching that applied to full-length reads could not be performed. Sequences were annotated with PyIR, a Python wrapper for IgBLAST v1.9, using IMGT germline references to assign V/J genes and CDR3. Any read was removed if the V/J assignment was weak (E-value above 1e-6), the CDR3 was missing, or the read contained stop codons, out-of-frame junctions, or ambiguous translated residues. V3J clonotypes were defined as sequences sharing the same inferred V gene, J gene, and CDR3 amino acid sequence. Percentage overlap between repertoires was computed as shared unique clonotypes divided by the size of the smaller repertoire. Repertoire richness was assessed with RTK rarefaction, the Chao1 estimator, and Recon v2.1 estimates of unobserved clonotypes. Generation probabilities for all TCRbeta clonotypes obtained by the gDNA method from a handful of donors were computed using OLGA. TCRdb provides this immuneACCESS table in a form limited to in-frame rearrangements. Some clones are lacking; in checked studies, under half of them reflect an unresolved V gene, and why the rest are absent is not known. D and trimming come from the DNA, and the V and J calls and clone size come from that table. In this sample the table shows under 1,100,000 clones, roughly 80% of which occur a single time. 1.4% to 1.5% of the sample lies in the top ten.

What the study reported, not specific to this receptor: Only blood was sampled, and tissue TCR repertoires likely differ from those in blood. The genetic and exposure-history diversity represented was limited by the small number of donors. Across four donors, around 5% of naive CD4, 3% to 4% of naive CD8, 2.3% of memory CD4, and over 0.35% of memory CD8 clonotypes were shared. Larger estimated clonotype richness was generally found for naive subsets than for memory subsets. Pairwise subsampling indicated that sequencing depth was expected to affect the degree of clonotype sharing among donors. Higher generation probabilities were observed for clonotypes shared by all four sorted-subset donors than for non-shared clonotypes. Even with the large sequencing depth, rarefaction of the sorted-subset datasets indicated that sequencing was incomplete.

Healthy HIV-negative adults with no recently reported acute infections or vaccinations were included as donors. Every donor was a Caucasian adult residing in Nashville, Tennessee, USA. CD4+ T cells were enriched through magnetic negative selection, after which naive cells were positively selected on CD45RA and the remaining negative fraction served as the memory subset. Blood was collected by leukapheresis, and PBMCs were isolated by Ficoll-Histopaque density gradient centrifugation and then cryopreserved in liquid nitrogen vapor phase. Analytical flow cytometry was used to check the purity and quantity of each magnetically sorted T cell population. From each sorted fraction, genomic DNA was isolated and quantified by UV absorbance on a Nanodrop 2000c. This clone was counted a few times. Its target antigen remains unknown. The DNA is left out, because the CDR3 cannot be placed on it with certainty; the CDR3 is given as TCRdb lists it.

The sequence came from a young man in good health. The chain joins TRBV12-1 to TRBJ2-2. TRBV12-1 is marked as a pseudogene. Sequenced sample: memory CD4+ T cells sorted from blood. Sample cell subset or site, as interpreted from the label and publication: CD45RA-negative fraction. The CDR3 here reads CASSFARGAGTGELFF.